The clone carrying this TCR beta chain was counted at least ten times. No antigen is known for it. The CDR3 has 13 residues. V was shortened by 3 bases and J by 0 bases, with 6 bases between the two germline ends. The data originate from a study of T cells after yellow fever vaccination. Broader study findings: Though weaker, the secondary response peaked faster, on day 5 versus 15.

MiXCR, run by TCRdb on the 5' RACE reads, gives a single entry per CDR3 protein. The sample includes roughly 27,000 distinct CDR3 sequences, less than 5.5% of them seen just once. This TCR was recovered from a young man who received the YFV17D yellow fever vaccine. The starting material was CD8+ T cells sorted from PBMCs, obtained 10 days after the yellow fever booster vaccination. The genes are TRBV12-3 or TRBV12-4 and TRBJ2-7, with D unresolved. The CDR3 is CASSFPSSYEQYF. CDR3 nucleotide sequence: TGTGCCAGCAGTTTCCCGAGCTCCTACGAGCAGTACTTC.